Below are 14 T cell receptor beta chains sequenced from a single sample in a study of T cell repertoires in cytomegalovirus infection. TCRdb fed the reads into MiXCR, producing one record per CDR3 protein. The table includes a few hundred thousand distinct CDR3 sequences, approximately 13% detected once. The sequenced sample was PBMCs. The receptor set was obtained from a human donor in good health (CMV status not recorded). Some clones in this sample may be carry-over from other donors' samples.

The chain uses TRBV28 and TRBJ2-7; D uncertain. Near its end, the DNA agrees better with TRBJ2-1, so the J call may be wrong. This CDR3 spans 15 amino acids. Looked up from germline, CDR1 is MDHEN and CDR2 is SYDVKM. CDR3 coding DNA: TGTGCCAGCAGTTATGTTGGGATAGGATCCTACGAGCAGTTCTTC. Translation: CASSYVGIGSYEQFF.

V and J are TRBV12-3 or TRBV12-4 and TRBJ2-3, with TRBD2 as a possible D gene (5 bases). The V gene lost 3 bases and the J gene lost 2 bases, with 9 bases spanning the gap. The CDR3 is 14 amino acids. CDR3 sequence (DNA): TGTGCCAGCAGTTTCCCGGGGATCACAGATACGCAGTATTTT. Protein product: CASSFPGITDTQYF.

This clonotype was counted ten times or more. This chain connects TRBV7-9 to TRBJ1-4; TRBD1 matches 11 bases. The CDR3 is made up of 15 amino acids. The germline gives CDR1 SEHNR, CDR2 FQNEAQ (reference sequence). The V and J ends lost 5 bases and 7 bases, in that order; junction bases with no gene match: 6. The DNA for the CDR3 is TGTGCCAGCAGCGCCAGGGACAGGGGGAGTGAAAAACTGTTTTTT. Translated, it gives CASSARDRGSEKLFF.

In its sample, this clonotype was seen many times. CDR3 DNA: TGTGCCAGCAGTTACCAGATTAATCAGCCCCAGCATTTT. Its protein is CASSYQINQPQHF. The J gene is TRBJ1-5, the V gene TRBV6-5; D uncertain. Germline loops: CDR1 MNHEY, CDR2 SVGAGI. Trimming stripped 2 bases from V and 4 bases from J, with 6 bases between. This CDR3 region has 13 residues.

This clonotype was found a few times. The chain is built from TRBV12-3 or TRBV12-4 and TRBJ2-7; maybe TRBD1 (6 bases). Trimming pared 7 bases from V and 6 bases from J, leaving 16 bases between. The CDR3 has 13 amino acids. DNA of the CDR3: TGTGCCAGCAACTCGGGACAAGTGGGCGAGCAGTACTTC. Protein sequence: CASNSGQVGEQYF.

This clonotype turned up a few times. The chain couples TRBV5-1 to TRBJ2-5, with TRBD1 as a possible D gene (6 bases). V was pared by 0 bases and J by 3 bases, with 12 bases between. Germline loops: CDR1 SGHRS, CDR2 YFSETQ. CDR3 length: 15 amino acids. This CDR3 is CASSLAVGGEETQYF. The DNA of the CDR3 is TGCGCCAGCAGCTTGGCCGTTGGGGGCGAAGAGACCCAGTACTTC.

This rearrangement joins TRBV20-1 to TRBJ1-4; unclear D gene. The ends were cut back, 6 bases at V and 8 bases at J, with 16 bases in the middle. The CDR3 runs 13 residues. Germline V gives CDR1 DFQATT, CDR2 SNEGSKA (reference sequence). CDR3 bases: TGCAGTGCCAAGGAGGGCACGGGGGAAAAACTGTTTTTT. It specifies CSAKEGTGEKLFF.

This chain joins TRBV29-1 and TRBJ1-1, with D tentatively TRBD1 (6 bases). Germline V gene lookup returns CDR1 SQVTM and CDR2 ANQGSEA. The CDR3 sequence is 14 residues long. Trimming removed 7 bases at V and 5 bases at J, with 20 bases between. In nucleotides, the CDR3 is TGCAGCGGGGAGGCGTACAGGGATACGACTGAAGCTTTCTTT. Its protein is CSGEAYRDTTEAFF.

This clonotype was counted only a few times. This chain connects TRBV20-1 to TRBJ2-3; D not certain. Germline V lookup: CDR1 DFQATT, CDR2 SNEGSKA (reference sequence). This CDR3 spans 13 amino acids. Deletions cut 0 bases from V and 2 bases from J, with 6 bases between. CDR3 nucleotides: TGCAGTGCTAGAGATCCCGTCACAGATACGCAGTATTTT. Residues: CSARDPVTDTQYF.

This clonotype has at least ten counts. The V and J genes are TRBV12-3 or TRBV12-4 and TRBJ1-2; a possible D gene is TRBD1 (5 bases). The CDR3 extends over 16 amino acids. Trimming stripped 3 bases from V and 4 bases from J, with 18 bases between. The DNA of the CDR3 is TGTGCCAGCAGTTTCGGGCGCAGGGCCATGGTCTATGGCTACACCTTC. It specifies CASSFGRRAMVYGYTF.

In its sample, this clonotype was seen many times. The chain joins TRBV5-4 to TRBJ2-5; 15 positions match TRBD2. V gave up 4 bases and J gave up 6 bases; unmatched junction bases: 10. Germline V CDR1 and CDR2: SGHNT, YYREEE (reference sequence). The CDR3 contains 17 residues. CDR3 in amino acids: CASSRGTSGRLEKTQYF. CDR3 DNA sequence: TGTGCCAGCAGCCGGGGGACTAGCGGGAGGTTGGAGAAGACCCAGTACTTC. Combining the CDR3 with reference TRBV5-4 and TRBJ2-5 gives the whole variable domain ETGVTQSPTHLIKTRGQQVTLRCSSQSGHNTVSWYQQALGQGPQFIFQYYREEENGRGNFPPRFSGLQFPNYSSELNVNALELDDSALYLCASSRGTSGRLEKTQYFGPGTRLLVL.

CDR3 coding DNA: TGTGCCAGCAGTTCGACAGCGGGAAGCTCCTACGAGCAGTACTTC. Its protein is CASSSTAGSSYEQYF. The V gene is TRBV6-6, the J gene TRBJ2-7, with TRBD2 matching 7 bases. Germline V gives CDR1 MNHNY, CDR2 SVGAGI (reference sequence). CDR3 size: 15 residues. Trimming at V came to 4 bases and at J to 0 bases, leaving 6 bases not matched to a gene.

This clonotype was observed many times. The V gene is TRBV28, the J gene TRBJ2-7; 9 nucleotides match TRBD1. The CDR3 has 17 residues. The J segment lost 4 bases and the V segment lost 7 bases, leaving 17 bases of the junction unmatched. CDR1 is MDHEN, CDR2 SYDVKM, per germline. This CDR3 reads CASTLGTGKNFRYEQYF. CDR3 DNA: TGTGCCAGCACCCTGGGGACAGGGAAGAATTTTAGGTACGAGCAGTACTTC.

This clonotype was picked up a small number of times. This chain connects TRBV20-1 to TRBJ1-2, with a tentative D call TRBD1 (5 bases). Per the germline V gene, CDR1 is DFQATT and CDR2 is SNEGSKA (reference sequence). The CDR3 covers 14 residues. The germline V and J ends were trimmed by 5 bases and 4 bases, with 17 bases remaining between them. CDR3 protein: CSAHNLQDRYGYTF. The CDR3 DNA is TGCAGTGCTCATAACCTACAGGACCGCTATGGCTACACCTTC.